These 24 T cell receptor beta chains came from one sample sequenced in a study of cytomegalovirus exposure and HLA in healthy donors. The PCR had 60 Vbeta and 13 Jbeta primers. Profiling relied on immunoSEQ multiplex PCR, and the TCRdb table lists in-frame clones only, not all of them. The table records more than 150,000 clones, around 81% of them present only once. The sample was PBMCs. The receptor source for this set is a woman aged 18-35 years in good health and CMV-seropositive.

V gene TRBV6-1 combines with J gene TRBJ2-1; D possibly corresponds to TRBD2 (7 bases). CDR1 and CDR2 from the germline V gene are MNHNS and SASEGT. The CDR3 has 18 residues. Trimming removed 4 bases at V and 6 bases at J, with 25 bases between. The CDR3 nucleotides read TGTGCCAGCAGTGTATGGGTATTGCGGGGGCTCGAACCCAATGAGCAGTTCTTC. Its protein is CASSVWVLRGLEPNEQFF.

The chain uses TRBV5-6 and TRBJ2-2; 8 nucleotides match TRBD1. Germline V lookup: CDR1 SGHDT, CDR2 YYEEEE. This CDR3 is built from 15 residues. V lost 4 bases to trimming and J lost 8 bases; unmatched junction nucleotides: 10. As DNA, the CDR3 is TGTGCCAGCAGCGCCAGGACAGGGAGAGTAGGGGAGCTGTTTTTT. This sequence encodes CASSARTGRVGELFF.

V usage is TRBV19 and J usage is TRBJ1-2; possible D gene TRBD1, 6 bases. The germline V gene has CDR1 LNHDA and CDR2 SQIVND (reference sequence). The CDR3 is made up of 13 amino acids. The V end lost 3 bases, the J end lost 5 bases, and 10 bases lay between the germline ends. The CDR3 here is CASSMGAWYGYTF. In DNA form, the CDR3 reads TGTGCCAGTAGTATGGGGGCGTGGTATGGCTACACCTTC. Supplemented by reference TRBV19 and TRBJ1-2, the full variable domain reads DGGITQSPKYLFRKEGQNVTLSCEQNLNHDAMYWYRQDPGQGLRLIYYSQIVNDFQKGDIAEGYSVSREKKESFPLTVTSAQKNPTAFYLCASSMGAWYGYTFGSGTRLTVV.

The gene calls are TRBV6-1 and TRBJ2-1; D might be TRBD1 (6 bases). CDR3 length equals 15 residues. The germline V and J ends were trimmed by 5 bases and 1 base, with 12 bases remaining between them. Germline CDR1 reads MNHNS; CDR2 reads SASEGT. CDR3 region: CASSNSRGSYNEQFF. CDR3 in DNA: TGTGCCAGCAGTAATAGCAGGGGTTCCTACAATGAGCAGTTCTTC.

The chain combines TRBV30 with TRBJ2-1; 9 bases match TRBD1. V lost 4 bases and J lost 8; bases outside the gene matches: 12. This CDR3 spans 15 amino acids. Germline assignment: CDR1 GTSNPN and CDR2 SVGIG (reference sequence). CDR3 amino acids: CAWTVGPGQGYEQFF. CDR3 bases: TGTGCCTGGACAGTCGGTCCGGGACAGGGCTATGAGCAGTTCTTC.

The rearrangement joins TRBV7-2 to TRBJ1-1; 10 bases are a match to TRBD1. The CDR3 loop spans 13 amino acids. Germline assignment: CDR1 SGHTA and CDR2 FQGNSA. V lost 6 bases and J lost 8; bases outside the gene matches: 6. The CDR3 reads CASSLTTGGEAFF. CDR3 coding DNA: TGTGCCAGCAGTCTTACGACAGGGGGCGAAGCTTTCTTT.

The rearrangement joins TRBV21-1 to TRBJ2-7; the listed D gene, TRBD2, was not tested against the DNA. TRBV21-1 is listed as a pseudogene. The CDR3 totals 17 residues. The CDR3 spells CASSSGHPGLAYYEQYV. Written as DNA, the CDR3 is TGTGCCAGCAGCTCGGGCCACCCGGGACTAGCATACTACGAGCAGTACGTC.

The rearrangement joins TRBV5-6 to TRBJ1-4; tentative D call: TRBD1 (5 bases). The CDR3 length is 14 residues. Germline V gene lookup returns CDR1 SGHDT and CDR2 YYEEEE. Trimming cost V 4 bases and J 8 bases, with 15 bases left between them. CDR3 coding DNA: TGTGCCAGCAGCCCCGGGCCCCCAGGGGAAAAACTGTTTTTT. This encodes CASSPGPPGEKLFF. Full variable domain (remainder filled in from reference TRBV5-6 and TRBJ1-4): DAGVTQSPTHLIKTRGQQVTLRCSPKSGHDTVSWYQQALGQGPQFIFQYYEEEERQRGNFPDRFSGHQFPNYSSELNVNALLLGDSALYLCASSPGPPGEKLFFGSGTQLSVL.

V usage is TRBV5-4 and J usage is TRBJ2-7; D might be TRBD1 (5 bases). The CDR3 is 14 residues long. The V end was cut by 2 bases, the J end by 0 bases, with 9 bases between. The germline V gene has CDR1 SGHNT and CDR2 YYREEE (reference sequence). The CDR3 region is CASSLGALSYEQYF. DNA of the CDR3: TGTGCCAGCAGCTTAGGGGCCCTCTCCTACGAGCAGTACTTC.

This chain connects TRBV21-1 to TRBJ1-5; TRBD1, the table's D call, was not compared with the DNA. TRBV21-1 is a listed pseudogene. The CDR3 spans 18 residues. CDR3: CASSVPGQGPGEFQPQHF. The DNA for the CDR3 is TGTGCCAGCAGCGTACCGGGACAGGGGCCCGGCGAGTTTCAGCCCCAGCATTTT.

The chain employs TRBV19 and TRBJ1-2; D is ambiguous. The V gene's germline CDR1 is LNHDA and CDR2 SQIVND (reference sequence). Trimming stripped 10 bases from V and 7 bases from J, with 10 bases between. The CDR3 consists of 10 residues. CDR3: CATRQGGYTF. The CDR3 nucleotides are TGTGCCACCAGACAAGGTGGCTACACCTTC. The whole variable domain, remainder taken from reference TRBV19 and TRBJ1-2, is DGGITQSPKYLFRKEGQNVTLSCEQNLNHDAMYWYRQDPGQGLRLIYYSQIVNDFQKGDIAEGYSVSREKKESFPLTVTSAQKNPTAFYLCATRQGGYTFGSGTRLTVV.

For the CDR3, the DNA is TGTGCCAGCAGCTCCACAGGGGGGAACACCGGGGAGCTGTTTTTT. Amino acid sequence: CASSSTGGNTGELFF. The chain recombines TRBV11-2 with TRBJ2-2; 8 positions agree with TRBD1. The germline V gene has CDR1 SGHAT and CDR2 FQNNGV. V gave up 4 bases and J gave up 1 base; unmatched junction bases: 2. This CDR3 has 15 amino acids.

The rearrangement links TRBV5-1 to TRBJ2-7, with 7 nucleotides matching TRBD1. This CDR3 is built from 15 residues. V was pared by 1 base and J by 0 bases, with 4 bases of the junction left unmatched. Per germline, CDR1 SGHRS and CDR2 YFSETQ. The CDR3 coding sequence is TGCGCCAGCAGCTTGTTGCCAGGGGGCTCCTACGAGCAGTACTTC. This gives the protein CASSLLPGGSYEQYF.

The chain couples TRBV11-3 to TRBJ2-3, with D possibly TRBD2 on 5 matching bases. The CDR3 runs to 16 residues. The V end was cut by 1 base, the J end by 1 base, with 12 bases between. Germline-derived CDR1 and CDR2 are SGHNT and YENEEA. The CDR3 spells CASSLGLGEGTDTQYF. CDR3 sequence (DNA): TGTGCCAGCAGCTTAGGTCTGGGAGAGGGCACAGATACGCAGTATTTT.

The chain recombines TRBV10-3 with TRBJ2-7, with 8 bases identical to TRBD1. Germline V gene data show CDR1 as ENHRY and CDR2 as SYGVKD. The CDR3 is made up of 13 amino acids. J was trimmed by 6 bases and V by 1 base; bases with no gene match: 2. CDR3 sequence (DNA): TGTGCCATCAGTGAGTTAACAGGGGGCGAGCAGTACGTC. This translates into CAISELTGGEQYV.

V is TRBV21-1 and J is TRBJ1-6; TRBD1 reflects the table's D call only, with no check against the DNA. TRBV21-1 is deemed a pseudogene. The CDR3 loop spans 14 amino acids. CDR3 region: CASSLKQTSVTLHF. Here the CDR3 DNA reads TGTGCCAGCAGCCTAAAGCAGACATCCGTGACCCTCCACTTT.

J is TRBJ2-5 and V is TRBV5-5; the D gene is possibly TRBD2 (6 bases). The CDR3 is made up of 14 amino acids. The germline CDR1 and CDR2 sequences are SGHKS and YYEKEE (reference sequence). With 4 bases removed from V and 5 bases from J, the gap between germline ends came to 15 bases. This CDR3 reads CASSQRRGRETQYF. CDR3 sequence (DNA): TGTGCCAGCAGCCAACGTCGGGGGAGGGAGACCCAGTACTTC.

This clone appeared a single time. The V call is TRBV2, the J call TRBJ1-1; D gene uncertain. The V and J ends lost 8 bases and 8 bases respectively, with 15 bases between them. CDR3 length: 12 residues. Germline CDR1 SNHLY, CDR2 FYNNEI. The CDR3 nucleotides read TGTGCCAGCTCAGTGAGGTTTGGCGAAGCTTTCTTT. This gives the protein CASSVRFGEAFF.

The chain employs TRBV6-5 and TRBJ1-1, with 8 bases that match TRBD1. Germline V gives CDR1 MNHEY, CDR2 SVGAGI. The CDR3 contains 11 residues. Losses at the gene ends were 5 bases for V and 11 bases for J; bases not matched to a gene: 4. The CDR3 loop is CASSKQGDAFF. The CDR3 DNA sequence: TGTGCCAGCAGTAAACAGGGGGATGCTTTCTTT.

The rearrangement joins TRBV5-4 to TRBJ2-6; the match to TRBD1 covers 8 bases. Germline trimming cut 4 bases from V and 3 bases from J; bases unmatched to any gene: 6. Germline CDR1 SGHNT, CDR2 YYREEE (reference sequence). This CDR3 comprises 16 residues. The DNA of the CDR3 is TGTGCCAGCAGCGCAGAGACAGGGGTTGGGGCCAACGTCCTGACTTTC. Amino acid sequence: CASSAETGVGANVLTF.

The chain joins TRBV19 to TRBJ2-5, with TRBD2 as a possible D gene (6 bases). Trimming stripped 7 bases from V and 2 bases from J, with 20 bases between. There are 16 residues in the CDR3. Germline V gene sequence: CDR1 LNHDA, CDR2 SQIVND (reference sequence). The chain's CDR3 is CASTILSGGEQETQYF. CDR3 DNA: TGTGCCAGTACCATCTTATCCGGGGGAGAGCAAGAGACCCAGTACTTC.

The chain employs TRBV29-1 and TRBJ1-2; the match to TRBD1 covers 7 bases. The CDR3 sequence is 14 residues long. Per the germline V gene, CDR1 is SQVTM and CDR2 is ANQGSEA. With 7 bases clipped from V and 4 bases from J, the junction kept 12 bases outside the gene matches. The chain's CDR3 is CSAEGAGGGYGYTF. Here the CDR3 DNA reads TGCAGCGCCGAGGGGGCAGGAGGGGGCTATGGCTACACCTTC. Full variable domain (missing parts from reference TRBV29-1 and TRBJ1-2): SAVISQKPSRDICQRGTSLTIQCQVDSQVTMMFWYRQQPGQSLTLIATANQGSEATYESGFVIDKFPISRPNLTFSTLTVSNMSPEDSSIYLCSAEGAGGGYGYTFGSGTRLTVV.

V gene TRBV5-4 combines with J gene TRBJ1-1; TRBD1 is a possible D gene (6 bases). CDR3 size: 13 residues. The germline gives CDR1 SGHNT, CDR2 YYREEE (reference sequence). The V gene lost 6 bases and the J gene lost 9 bases, with 18 bases spanning the gap. This chain's CDR3 is CASTPDSSRKAFF. The CDR3 DNA reads as TGTGCCAGCACCCCGGACAGTTCACGAAAAGCTTTCTTT.

The CDR3 DNA sequence: TGCGCCAGCAGCCCAGGGACGAACACCGGGGAGCTGTTTTTT. It codes for CASSPGTNTGELFF. This chain connects TRBV4-1 to TRBJ2-2, with D possibly matching TRBD1 (5 bases). V was clipped by 4 bases and J by 0 bases, with 6 bases between them. Germline CDR1 reads MGHRA; CDR2 reads YSYEKL. The CDR3 consists of 14 residues.